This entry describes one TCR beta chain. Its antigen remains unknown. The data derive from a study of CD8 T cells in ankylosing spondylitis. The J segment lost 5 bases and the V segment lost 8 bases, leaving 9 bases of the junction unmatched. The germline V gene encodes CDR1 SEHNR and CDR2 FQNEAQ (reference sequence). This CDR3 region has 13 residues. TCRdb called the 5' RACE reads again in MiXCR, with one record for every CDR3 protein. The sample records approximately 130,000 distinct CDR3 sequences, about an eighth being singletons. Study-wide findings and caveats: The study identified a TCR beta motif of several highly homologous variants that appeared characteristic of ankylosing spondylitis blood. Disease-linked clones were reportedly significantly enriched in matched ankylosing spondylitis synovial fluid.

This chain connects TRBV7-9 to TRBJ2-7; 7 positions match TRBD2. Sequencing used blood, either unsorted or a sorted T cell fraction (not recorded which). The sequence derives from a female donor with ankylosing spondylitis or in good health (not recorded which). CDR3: CASSWREFDEQYF. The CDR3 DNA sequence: TGTGCCAGCTCTTGGCGGGAGTTCGACGAGCAGTACTTC.